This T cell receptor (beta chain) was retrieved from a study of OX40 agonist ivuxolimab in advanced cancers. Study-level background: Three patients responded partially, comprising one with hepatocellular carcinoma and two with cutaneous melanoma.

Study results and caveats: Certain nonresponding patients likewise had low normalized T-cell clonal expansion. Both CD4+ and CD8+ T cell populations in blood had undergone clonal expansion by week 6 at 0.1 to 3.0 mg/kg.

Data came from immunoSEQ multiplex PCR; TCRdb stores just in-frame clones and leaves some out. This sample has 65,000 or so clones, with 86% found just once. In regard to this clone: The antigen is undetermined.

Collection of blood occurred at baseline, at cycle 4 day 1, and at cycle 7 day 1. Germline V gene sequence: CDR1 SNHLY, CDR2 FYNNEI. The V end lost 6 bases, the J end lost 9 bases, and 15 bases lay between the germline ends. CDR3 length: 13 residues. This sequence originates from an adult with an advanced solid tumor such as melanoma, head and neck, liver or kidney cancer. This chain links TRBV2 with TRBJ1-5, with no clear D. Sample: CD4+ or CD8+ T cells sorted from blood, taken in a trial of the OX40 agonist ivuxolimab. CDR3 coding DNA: TGTGCCAGCAGCGGACCCGACTCGCGGCCCCAGCATTTT. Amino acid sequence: CASSGPDSRPQHF.